The 4 T cell receptor beta chains given below trace back to one sample, sequenced in a study of cytomegalovirus exposure and HLA in healthy donors. Primers for the PCR totalled 60 Vbeta and 13 Jbeta. TCRdb's table, derived via immunoSEQ multiplex PCR, lists solely in-frame clones and lacks some. The table includes roughly 180,000 clones, more than 60% detected once. Material: PBMCs. Receptors originate from a woman aged 55-75 years in good health and CMV-seropositive.

The chain is built from TRBV7-6 and TRBJ2-1; 10 bases line up with TRBD1. Germline CDR1 and CDR2: SGHVS and FNYEAQ. V dropped 2 bases and J dropped 3; count of bases not matched to a gene: 4. This CDR3 contains 16 residues. The CDR3 reads CASSLRTGGYYNEQFF. Here the CDR3 DNA reads TGTGCCAGCAGCTTAAGGACAGGGGGATACTACAATGAGCAGTTCTTC.

V usage is TRBV5-6 and J usage is TRBJ2-7; D not certain. With 0 bases removed from V and 0 bases from J, the gap between germline ends came to 7 bases. The CDR3 contains 14 residues. In germline, CDR1 is SGHDT, CDR2 YYEEEE. CDR3: CASSLGTVSYEQYF. The CDR3 DNA sequence: TGTGCCAGCAGCTTGGGCACTGTCTCCTACGAGCAGTACTTC.

The gene calls are TRBV2 and TRBJ2-1, with D tentatively TRBD1 (7 bases). The CDR3 runs 15 residues. Trimming stripped 8 bases from V and 0 bases from J, with 14 bases between. In germline, CDR1 is SNHLY, CDR2 FYNNEI. Here the CDR3 reads CASRSGGSSYNEQFF. CDR3 coding DNA: TGTGCCAGCCGATCAGGGGGGAGCTCCTACAATGAGCAGTTCTTC.

V gene TRBV10-2 combines with J gene TRBJ1-1; TRBD1 matches at 9 bases. The CDR3 runs 15 residues. Germline CDR1 is WSHSY and CDR2 is SAAADI. The V segment lost 8 bases and the J segment 6 bases; nucleotides outside the gene matches: 13. The DNA of the CDR3 is TGCGCCAGCGCCCCGGGACAGGGTGTCGTGGCTGAAGCTTTCTTT. Translation: CASAPGQGVVAEAFF.